The rows below give T cell receptor beta chains drawn from one sample of a study of blood T cell repertoires in COVID-19. Sequencing was performed with immunoSEQ multiplex PCR; in TCRdb, only in-frame clones are kept and a portion is missing. This sample carries under 55,000 clones, approximately 87% of them seen once, and the ten largest clones take 2% to 2.5%. The sample was peripheral blood. These receptors originate from a woman of 80 years or more with COVID-19, enrolled during active disease. CDR3s include the opening cysteine and the closing phenylalanine or tryptophan. The order of the fields is V gene, J gene, D gene, clone size, CDR3 protein, CDR3 DNA. A D gene is named only where the DNA matches it firmly. Expanded clones get a size class; other rows say once, few or many, or leave the size out.

v_call: TRBV10-3
j_call: TRBJ2-7
d_call: TRBD2
clone_size: -
cdr3_aa: CAIRGLAGVGEQYF
cdr3_nt: TGTGCCATCAGGGGACTAGCGGGAGTCGGCGAGCAGTACTTC

v_call: TRBV9
j_call: TRBJ2-3
d_call: TRBD2
clone_size: -
cdr3_aa: CASSNGTSGDQLYF
cdr3_nt: TGTGCCAGCAGCAATGGGACTAGCGGGGATCAGTTGTATTTT

v_call: TRBV19
j_call: TRBJ2-1
d_call: -
clone_size: -
cdr3_aa: CASSIAGPLAGEQFF
cdr3_nt: TGTGCCAGTAGTATTGCGGGACCCCTGGCGGGCGAGCAGTTCTTC

v_call: TRBV19
j_call: TRBJ2-3
d_call: -
clone_size: -
cdr3_aa: CASSSGTPSTDTQYF
cdr3_nt: TGTGCCAGTAGTAGCGGGACTCCTAGCACAGATACGCAGTATTTT

v_call: TRBV6-5
j_call: TRBJ1-6
d_call: TRBD1
clone_size: -
cdr3_aa: CASGRDSSFNSPLHF
cdr3_nt: TGTGCCAGCGGAAGGGACAGTTCATTTAATTCACCCCTCCACTTT

v_call: TRBV24-1
j_call: TRBJ2-5
d_call: TRBD2
clone_size: -
cdr3_aa: CATSDPKRGTKETQYF
cdr3_nt: TGTGCCACCAGTGACCCGAAAAGAGGGACTAAAGAGACCCAGTACTTC

v_call: TRBV6-5
j_call: TRBJ1-2
d_call: TRBD1
clone_size: -
cdr3_aa: CASSYRDRGSYGYTF
cdr3_nt: TGTGCCAGCAGTTACAGGGACAGGGGGAGCTATGGCTACACCTTC

v_call: TRBV18
j_call: TRBJ1-5
d_call: TRBD1
clone_size: -
cdr3_aa: CASSPGQGGQPQHF
cdr3_nt: TGTGCCAGCTCACCGGGACAGGGAGGTCAGCCCCAGCATTTT

v_call: TRBV3-1/TRBV3-2
j_call: TRBJ1-2
d_call: TRBD1
clone_size: -
cdr3_aa: CASSPWDRVAYGYTF
cdr3_nt: TGTGCCAGCAGCCCGTGGGACAGGGTGGCCTATGGCTACACCTTC

v_call: TRBV7-3
j_call: TRBJ2-3
d_call: TRBD1
clone_size: -
cdr3_aa: CASSLTRTGASTDTQYF
cdr3_nt: TGTGCCAGCAGCTTAACTCGGACAGGAGCCAGCACAGATACGCAGTATTTT

v_call: TRBV29-1
j_call: TRBJ1-5
d_call: TRBD1
clone_size: -
cdr3_aa: CSVGDRGYQPQHF
cdr3_nt: TGCAGCGTTGGGGACAGGGGTTATCAGCCCCAGCATTTT

v_call: TRBV27
j_call: TRBJ2-1
d_call: TRBD2
clone_size: -
cdr3_aa: CASTRLAGGYSYNEQFF
cdr3_nt: TGTGCCAGCACCAGACTAGCGGGGGGGTATTCCTACAATGAGCAGTTCTTC

v_call: TRBV18
j_call: TRBJ1-3
d_call: -
clone_size: -
cdr3_aa: CASSPRQVETSSGNTIYF
cdr3_nt: TGTGCCAGCTCACCCCGCCAGGTGGAGACTAGCTCTGGAAACACCATATATTTT

v_call: TRBV19
j_call: TRBJ1-1
d_call: TRBD1
clone_size: -
cdr3_aa: CASSIVGTGTAEAFF
cdr3_nt: TGTGCCAGTAGTATAGTAGGGACAGGGACGGCTGAAGCTTTCTTT

v_call: TRBV7-9
j_call: TRBJ1-4
d_call: -
clone_size: -
cdr3_aa: CASSTWFQDYNEKLFF
cdr3_nt: TGTGCCAGCAGCACCTGGTTCCAGGACTATAATGAAAAACTGTTTTTT

v_call: TRBV6-6
j_call: TRBJ1-2
d_call: TRBD1
clone_size: -
cdr3_aa: CASTQGEYGYTF
cdr3_nt: TGTGCCAGCACTCAGGGGGAATATGGCTACACCTTC

v_call: TRBV11-2
j_call: TRBJ1-6
d_call: -
clone_size: -
cdr3_aa: CASSFQRGALAYSPLHF
cdr3_nt: TGTGCCAGCAGCTTCCAACGGGGGGCTCTCGCCTATTCACCCCTCCACTTT

v_call: TRBV9
j_call: TRBJ2-3
d_call: -
clone_size: -
cdr3_aa: CASSVGGEDTQYF
cdr3_nt: TGTGCCAGCAGCGTAGGTGGAGAAGATACGCAGTATTTT

v_call: TRBV27
j_call: TRBJ1-5
d_call: -
clone_size: -
cdr3_aa: CASSSLRKGGNQPQHF
cdr3_nt: TGTGCCAGCAGTTCCCTCAGAAAGGGAGGCAATCAGCCCCAGCATTTT

v_call: TRBV5-1
j_call: TRBJ2-2
d_call: TRBD1
clone_size: -
cdr3_aa: CASKTGEVGELFF
cdr3_nt: TGCGCCAGCAAGACAGGGGAGGTCGGGGAGCTGTTTTTT

v_call: TRBV25-1
j_call: TRBJ2-7
d_call: TRBD1
clone_size: -
cdr3_aa: CASSDWWTGHYEQYF
cdr3_nt: TGTGCCAGCAGTGACTGGTGGACAGGACACTACGAGCAGTACTTC

v_call: TRBV5-4
j_call: TRBJ1-1
d_call: -
clone_size: -
cdr3_aa: CASSVITGNRNTEAFF
cdr3_nt: TGTGCCAGCAGCGTAATAACAGGGAATCGGAACACTGAAGCTTTCTTT

v_call: TRBV7-9
j_call: TRBJ1-1
d_call: TRBD1
clone_size: -
cdr3_aa: CASSSGTGPNTEAFF
cdr3_nt: TGTGCCAGCAGCTCAGGGACAGGCCCGAACACTGAAGCTTTCTTT

v_call: TRBV3-1/TRBV3-2
j_call: TRBJ2-5
d_call: TRBD1
clone_size: -
cdr3_aa: CASSRRQGAWGETQYF
cdr3_nt: TGTGCCAGCAGCCGAAGACAGGGGGCATGGGGAGAGACCCAGTACTTC

v_call: TRBV4-2
j_call: TRBJ2-1
d_call: TRBD2
clone_size: -
cdr3_aa: CASSQGLAVKGNEQFF
cdr3_nt: TGTGCCAGCAGCCAAGGACTAGCGGTGAAAGGGAATGAGCAGTTCTTC

v_call: TRBV5-4
j_call: TRBJ1-2
d_call: TRBD1
clone_size: -
cdr3_aa: CASSETGRKGYTF
cdr3_nt: TGTGCCAGCAGCGAGACAGGGAGGAAGGGCTACACCTTC

v_call: TRBV9
j_call: TRBJ2-5
d_call: -
clone_size: -
cdr3_aa: CASSVGLARLETQYF
cdr3_nt: TGTGCCAGCAGCGTAGGGCTAGCGAGACTAGAGACCCAGTACTTC

v_call: TRBV21-1
j_call: TRBJ1-4
d_call: -
clone_size: -
cdr3_aa: CASSKQGEAIQDQTNEKLFF
cdr3_nt: TGTGCCAGCAGCAAACAAGGCGAGGCAATCCAAGATCAAACTAATGAAAAACTGTTTTTT

v_call: TRBV12-3/TRBV12-4
j_call: TRBJ1-5
d_call: -
clone_size: -
cdr3_aa: CASNQQGNQPQHF
cdr3_nt: TGTGCCAGCAACCAACAGGGTAATCAGCCCCAGCATTTT

v_call: TRBV6-5
j_call: TRBJ2-1
d_call: TRBD1
clone_size: -
cdr3_aa: CASSYLRDRRGNEQFF
cdr3_nt: TGTGCCAGCAGTTATCTGCGGGACAGGCGAGGCAATGAGCAGTTCTTC

v_call: TRBV11-3
j_call: TRBJ2-7
d_call: -
clone_size: -
cdr3_aa: CASSSDLSYEQYF
cdr3_nt: TGTGCCAGCAGCTCGGACTTATCCTACGAGCAGTACTTC

v_call: TRBV19
j_call: TRBJ1-5
d_call: -
clone_size: -
cdr3_aa: CASSTHQRYNQPQHF
cdr3_nt: TGTGCCAGTAGTACACACCAAAGATACAATCAGCCCCAGCATTTT

v_call: TRBV5-1
j_call: TRBJ2-7
d_call: -
clone_size: -
cdr3_aa: CASSPGPREPYEQYF
cdr3_nt: TGCGCCAGCAGCCCTGGGCCAAGAGAGCCCTACGAGCAGTACTTC

v_call: TRBV5-1
j_call: TRBJ1-6
d_call: -
clone_size: -
cdr3_aa: CASSLAGGGDSPLHF
cdr3_nt: TGCGCCAGCAGCTTGGCCGGGGGAGGGGATTCACCCCTCCACTTT

v_call: TRBV10-3
j_call: TRBJ1-1
d_call: TRBD1
clone_size: -
cdr3_aa: CAISEQGAGTEAFF
cdr3_nt: TGTGCCATCAGTGAGCAGGGGGCGGGCACTGAAGCTTTCTTT

v_call: TRBV19
j_call: TRBJ1-3
d_call: -
clone_size: -
cdr3_aa: CASSIAKGAHRNTIYF
cdr3_nt: TGTGCCAGTAGTATCGCGAAAGGGGCGCATAGAAACACCATATATTTT

v_call: TRBV5-1
j_call: TRBJ2-3
d_call: -
clone_size: -
cdr3_aa: CASSAPEVADTQYF
cdr3_nt: TGCGCCAGCAGCGCCCCCGAGGTTGCAGATACGCAGTATTTT

v_call: TRBV4-1
j_call: TRBJ2-3
d_call: -
clone_size: -
cdr3_aa: CASSQQELEVDTQYF
cdr3_nt: TGCGCCAGCAGCCAACAGGAATTGGAGGTGGATACGCAGTATTTT

v_call: TRBV25-1
j_call: TRBJ2-5
d_call: TRBD1
clone_size: -
cdr3_aa: CASSDDGQGARETQYF
cdr3_nt: TGTGCCAGCAGTGATGACGGACAGGGGGCAAGGGAGACCCAGTACTTC

v_call: TRBV5-1
j_call: TRBJ2-7
d_call: -
clone_size: -
cdr3_aa: CASSPGRGGNDVYEQYF
cdr3_nt: TGCGCCAGCAGCCCGGGGAGAGGAGGGAATGACGTCTACGAGCAGTACTTC

v_call: TRBV4-2
j_call: TRBJ1-1
d_call: TRBD1
clone_size: -
cdr3_aa: CASSQASMRGTGDTEAFF
cdr3_nt: TGTGCCAGCAGCCAAGCCTCCATGAGGGGGACAGGGGACACTGAAGCTTTCTTT

v_call: TRBV7-9
j_call: TRBJ1-5
d_call: TRBD1
clone_size: -
cdr3_aa: CASSLAGGRNQPQHF
cdr3_nt: TGTGCCAGCAGCTTAGCAGGGGGCCGCAATCAGCCCCAGCATTTT

v_call: TRBV28
j_call: TRBJ2-7
d_call: TRBD1
clone_size: few
cdr3_aa: CASSSGQGFYEQYF
cdr3_nt: TGTGCCAGCAGTTCGGGACAGGGATTCTACGAGCAGTACTTC

v_call: TRBV28
j_call: TRBJ2-7
d_call: TRBD1
clone_size: -
cdr3_aa: CASRDRGSYEQYF
cdr3_nt: TGTGCCAGCAGGGACAGGGGGTCCTACGAGCAGTACTTC

v_call: TRBV7-3
j_call: TRBJ2-7
d_call: -
clone_size: -
cdr3_aa: CASSLTLGDDYEQYF
cdr3_nt: TGTGCCAGCAGCTTAACGTTGGGAGATGACTACGAGCAGTACTTC

v_call: TRBV5-1
j_call: TRBJ1-3
d_call: -
clone_size: -
cdr3_aa: CASSLQTAGNTIYF
cdr3_nt: TGCGCCAGCAGCTTGCAAACAGCTGGAAACACCATATATTTT

v_call: TRBV7-9
j_call: TRBJ1-5
d_call: -
clone_size: -
cdr3_aa: CASSLGGEFGVMRGQPQHF
cdr3_nt: TGTGCCAGCAGCTTAGGGGGGGAGTTTGGGGTAATGCGAGGTCAGCCCCAGCATTTT

v_call: TRBV6-4
j_call: TRBJ2-3
d_call: -
clone_size: -
cdr3_aa: CASSDAGLTDTQYF
cdr3_nt: TGTGCCAGCAGTGACGCAGGACTCACAGATACGCAGTATTTT

v_call: TRBV19
j_call: TRBJ1-1
d_call: TRBD1
clone_size: -
cdr3_aa: CASSIVGQGPTEAFF
cdr3_nt: TGTGCCAGTAGTATAGTGGGACAGGGACCCACTGAAGCTTTCTTT

v_call: TRBV2
j_call: TRBJ2-5
d_call: -
clone_size: -
cdr3_aa: CASSVRGGETQYF
cdr3_nt: TGTGCCAGCAGTGTACGGGGTGGGGAGACCCAGTACTTC

v_call: TRBV6-5
j_call: TRBJ1-1
d_call: -
clone_size: -
cdr3_aa: CASSPGTQNTEAFF
cdr3_nt: TGTGCCAGCAGCCCCGGGACACAGAACACTGAAGCTTTCTTT

v_call: TRBV5-1
j_call: TRBJ1-2
d_call: -
clone_size: -
cdr3_aa: CASSLHPGYGYTF
cdr3_nt: TGCGCCAGCAGCCTCCACCCGGGGTATGGCTACACCTTC

v_call: TRBV7-2
j_call: TRBJ2-3
d_call: TRBD2
clone_size: -
cdr3_aa: CASSAGVSTDTQYF
cdr3_nt: TGTGCCAGCTCAGCGGGAGTAAGCACAGATACGCAGTATTTT

v_call: TRBV10-3
j_call: TRBJ2-7
d_call: -
clone_size: -
cdr3_aa: CAISARARDEQYF
cdr3_nt: TGTGCCATCAGTGCTCGGGCGAGGGACGAGCAGTACTTC

v_call: TRBV5-1
j_call: TRBJ1-1
d_call: TRBD1
clone_size: few
cdr3_aa: CASSLVGQANTEAFF
cdr3_nt: TGCGCCAGCAGCTTGGTGGGACAGGCGAACACTGAAGCTTTCTTT